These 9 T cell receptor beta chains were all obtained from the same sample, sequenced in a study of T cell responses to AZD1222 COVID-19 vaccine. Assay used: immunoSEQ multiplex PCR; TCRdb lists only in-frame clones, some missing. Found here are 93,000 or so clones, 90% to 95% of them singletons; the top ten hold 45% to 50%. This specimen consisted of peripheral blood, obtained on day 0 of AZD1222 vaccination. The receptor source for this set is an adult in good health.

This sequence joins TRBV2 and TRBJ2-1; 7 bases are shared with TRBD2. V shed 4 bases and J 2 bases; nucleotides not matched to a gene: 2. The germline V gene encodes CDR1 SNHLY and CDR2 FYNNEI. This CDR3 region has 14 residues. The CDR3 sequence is CASSGRGAYNEQFF. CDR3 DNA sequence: TGTGCCAGCAGTGGACGGGGGGCCTACAATGAGCAGTTCTTC. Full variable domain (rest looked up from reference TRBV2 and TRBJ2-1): EPEVTQTPSHQVTQMGQEVILRCVPISNHLYFYWYRQILGQKVEFLVSFYNNEISEKSEIFDDQFSVERPDGSNFTLKIRSTKLEDSAMYFCASSGRGAYNEQFFGPGTRLTVL.

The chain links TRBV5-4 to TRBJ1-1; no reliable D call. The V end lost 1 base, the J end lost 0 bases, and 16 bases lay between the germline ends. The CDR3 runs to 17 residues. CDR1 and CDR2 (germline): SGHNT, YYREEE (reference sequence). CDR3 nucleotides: TGTGCCAGCAGCTTGAGTGGAAAGGGCTTGATGAACACTGAAGCTTTCTTT. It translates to CASSLSGKGLMNTEAFF.

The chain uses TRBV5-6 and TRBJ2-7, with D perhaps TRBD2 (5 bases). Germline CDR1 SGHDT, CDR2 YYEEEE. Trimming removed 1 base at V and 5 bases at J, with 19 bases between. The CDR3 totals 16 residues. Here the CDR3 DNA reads TGTGCCAGCAGCTTGCCCCGGGGTCAGCTTTTCCACGAGCAGTACTTC. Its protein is CASSLPRGQLFHEQYF.

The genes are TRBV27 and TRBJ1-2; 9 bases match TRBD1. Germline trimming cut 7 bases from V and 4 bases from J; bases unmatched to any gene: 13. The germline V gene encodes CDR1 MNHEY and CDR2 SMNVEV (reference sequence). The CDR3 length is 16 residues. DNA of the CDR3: TGTGCCAGCACCCAAAAAGGGACAGGGAGGGTCTATGGCTACACCTTC. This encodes CASTQKGTGRVYGYTF.

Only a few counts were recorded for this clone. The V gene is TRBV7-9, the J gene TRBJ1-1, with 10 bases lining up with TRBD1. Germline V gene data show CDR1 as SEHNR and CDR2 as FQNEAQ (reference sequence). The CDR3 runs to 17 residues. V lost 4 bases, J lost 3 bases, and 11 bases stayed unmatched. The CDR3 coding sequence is TGTGCCAGCAGCTCAACAGACAGGGGGCTGTGGGACACTGAAGCTTTCTTT. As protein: CASSSTDRGLWDTEAFF.

The CDR3 nucleotides are TGTGCCAGCAGTGAGGGAGGGGGGACTGAAGCTTTCTTT. Translation gives CASSEGGGTEAFF. The rearrangement links TRBV6-1 to TRBJ1-1; tentatively, D is TRBD1 (6 bases). V was pared by 3 bases and J by 5 bases, with 10 bases between. The CDR3 sequence is 13 residues long. Germline V lookup: CDR1 MNHNS, CDR2 SASEGT.

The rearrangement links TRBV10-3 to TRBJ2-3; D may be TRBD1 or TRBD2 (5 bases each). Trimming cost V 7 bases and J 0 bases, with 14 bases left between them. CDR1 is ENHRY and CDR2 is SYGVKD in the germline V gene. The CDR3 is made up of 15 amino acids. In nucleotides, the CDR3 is TGTGCCATCACCCCGGGACGAACAAGCACAGATACGCAGTATTTT. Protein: CAITPGRTSTDTQYF.

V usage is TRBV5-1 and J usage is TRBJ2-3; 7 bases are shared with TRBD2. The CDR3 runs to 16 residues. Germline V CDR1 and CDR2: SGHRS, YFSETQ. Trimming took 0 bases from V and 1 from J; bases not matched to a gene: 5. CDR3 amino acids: CASSLEGGYGTDTQYF. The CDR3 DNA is TGCGCCAGCAGCTTGGAGGGAGGGTACGGCACAGATACGCAGTATTTT.

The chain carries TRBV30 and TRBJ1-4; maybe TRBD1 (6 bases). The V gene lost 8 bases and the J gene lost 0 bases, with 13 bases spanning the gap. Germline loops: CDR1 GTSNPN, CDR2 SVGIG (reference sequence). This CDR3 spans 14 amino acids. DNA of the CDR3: TGTGCCGGAGGGTGGGGGCCAACTAATGAAAAACTGTTTTTT. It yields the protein CAGGWGPTNEKLFF.